The 32 T cell receptor beta chains below were found in one sample sequenced in a study of cytomegalovirus exposure and HLA in healthy donors (dated by TCRdb to 2017 to 2019). The library relied on the immunoSEQ multiplex PCR assay. A mixture of 60 forward primers for TCR Vbeta segments and 13 reverse primers for TCR Jbeta segments was used in the multiplex PCR. Held by TCRdb, this immuneACCESS table contains in-frame sequences only and omits some clones. Under half of the omission traces to an unresolved V gene where checked; the cause of the rest is unknown. This sample has about 130,000 clones in its table, and 75% to 85% of those were observed once. In total, the top ten clones hold approximately 10% of the sample. The sequenced sample was PBMCs. The receptors originated from a man younger than 40 in good health and CMV-seropositive.

A few counts support this clone. The gene calls are TRBV7-9 and TRBJ1-1, with 10 bases fitting TRBD1. V shed 4 bases and J 3 bases; nucleotides not matched to a gene: 11. The length of the CDR3 is 17 residues. Germline CDR1 is SEHNR and CDR2 is FQNEAQ (reference sequence). CDR3 in amino acids: CASSSIPPGQGHTEAFF. In DNA, the CDR3 is TGTGCCAGCAGCTCTATTCCCCCGGGACAGGGGCACACTGAAGCTTTCTTT.

V gene TRBV5-1 combines with J gene TRBJ2-4; 10 nucleotides agree with TRBD1. This CDR3 is built from 15 residues. Trimming took 0 bases from V and 5 from J; bases not matched to a gene: 2. Germline CDR1 and CDR2: SGHRS and YFSETQ. The CDR3 reads CASSLAGTGENIQYF. The CDR3 nucleotides read TGCGCCAGCAGCTTGGCCGGGACAGGGGAAAACATTCAGTACTTC. The whole variable domain, remainder taken from reference TRBV5-1 and TRBJ2-4, is KAGVTQTPRYLIKTRGQQVTLSCSPISGHRSVSWYQQTPGQGLQFLFEYFSETQRNKGNFPGRFSGRQFSNSRSEMNVSTLELGDSALYLCASSLAGTGENIQYFGAGTRLSVL.

This clone has a single count. The rearrangement links TRBV5-1 to TRBJ1-2; TRBD1 aligns across 7 bases. Germline V gene data show CDR1 as SGHRS and CDR2 as YFSETQ. J was trimmed by 6 bases and V by 0 bases; bases with no gene match: 5. The CDR3 has 14 residues. For the CDR3, the DNA is TGCGCCAGCAGCTTGGGCAGGGGGAATGATGGCTACACCTTC. Translated: CASSLGRGNDGYTF.

This sequence joins TRBV4-1 and TRBJ1-2; TRBD1 is a possible D gene (5 bases). Germline lookup yields CDR1 MGHRA and CDR2 YSYEKL. CDR3 length equals 14 residues. V was trimmed by 4 bases and J by 2 bases, leaving 11 bases between them. The CDR3 region has the DNA TGCGCCAGCAGCCCCCAGGGTGCCAACTATGGCTACACCTTC. It specifies CASSPQGANYGYTF.

This clone was seen just once. This chain uses TRBV11-3 with TRBJ2-5, with TRBD1 as a possible D gene (7 bases). Judging by the DNA end, TRBJ2-7 fits better; the J call may be wrong. CDR3 length equals 14 residues. Germline loops: CDR1 SGHNT, CDR2 YENEEA. The CDR3 DNA reads as TGTGCCAGCAGCTTGGGGGGACAGTCCTACGAGCAGTACTTC. Translating it yields CASSLGGQSYEQYF.

This chain joins TRBV2 and TRBJ1-2, with D uncertain. The CDR3 has 11 amino acids. V shed 7 bases and J shed 3 bases, with 6 bases lying between them. Germline assignment: CDR1 SNHLY and CDR2 FYNNEI. CDR3 protein: CASNFDYGYTF. The CDR3 DNA reads as TGTGCCAGCAACTTCGACTATGGCTACACCTTC.

The chain is built from TRBV7-9 and TRBJ1-4; D is unclear. Germline V gene data show CDR1 as SEHNR and CDR2 as FQNEAQ (reference sequence). Trimming shortened V by 4 bases and J by 8 bases, and 8 bases separated the two germline ends. CDR3 length equals 12 residues. CDR3 bases: TGTGCCAGCAGCTACGGCGGGGAAAAACTGTTTTTT. Translation gives CASSYGGEKLFF.

This sequence joins TRBV9 and TRBJ2-3; D not resolved. Germline V gene lookup returns CDR1 SGDLS and CDR2 YYNGEE. The CDR3 is made up of 13 amino acids. Trimming removed 0 bases at V and 5 bases at J, with 7 bases between. CDR3 in amino acids: CASSVGGEDTQYF. CDR3 nucleotide sequence: TGTGCCAGCAGCGTAGGCGGAGAAGATACGCAGTATTTT.

The CDR3 region has the DNA TGTGCCAGCAGCTTAGACGGAACAGGGGATTCACCCCTCCACTTT. Amino acids: CASSLDGTGDSPLHF. This chain links TRBV7-9 with TRBJ1-6; TRBD1 matches 7 bases. V gave up 1 base and J gave up 8 bases; unmatched junction bases: 5. The CDR3 is made up of 15 amino acids. Germline V gives CDR1 SEHNR, CDR2 FQNEAQ (reference sequence).

V usage is TRBV9 and J usage is TRBJ1-1; D not resolved. CDR3 size: 12 residues. CDR1 and CDR2 (germline): SGDLS, YYNGEE. Deletions cut 3 bases from V and 5 bases from J, with 8 bases between. CDR3 DNA sequence: TGTGCCAGCAGCGAGAAGCGGACTGAAGCTTTCTTT. It codes for CASSEKRTEAFF.

The chain couples TRBV11-2 to TRBJ2-5; maybe TRBD1 (6 bases). Germline assignment: CDR1 SGHAT and CDR2 FQNNGV. The germline V and J ends were trimmed by 1 base and 7 bases, with 19 bases remaining between them. This CDR3 is 16 amino acids long. This chain's CDR3 is CASSLGRDTSDRTQYF. DNA of the CDR3: TGTGCCAGCAGCTTAGGCCGGGACACCTCTGATAGGACCCAGTACTTC.

The rearrangement uses TRBV7-9 and TRBJ2-5; D unclear. The CDR3 sequence is 14 residues long. Looked up from germline, CDR1 is SEHNR and CDR2 is FQNEAQ (reference sequence). Trimming removed 1 base from V and 0 bases from J, with 6 bases in between. The CDR3 loop is CASSLVINQETQYF. The CDR3 bases are TGTGCCAGCAGCTTAGTTATTAACCAAGAGACCCAGTACTTC. The full variable domain, its missing parts supplied by reference TRBV7-9 and TRBJ2-5, is DTGVSQNPRHKITKRGQNVTFRCDPISEHNRLYWYRQTLGQGPEFLTYFQNEAQLEKSRLLSDRFSAERPKGSFSTLEIQRTEQGDSAMYLCASSLVINQETQYFGPGTRLLVL.

V and J are TRBV7-9 and TRBJ1-4, with a tentative D call TRBD1 (5 bases). With 6 bases removed from V and 5 bases from J, the gap between germline ends came to 13 bases. CDR3 length equals 14 residues. Germline V CDR1 and CDR2: SEHNR, FQNEAQ (reference sequence). CDR3 sequence reads: CASSHTGGNEKLFF. The CDR3 bases are TGTGCCAGCAGTCACACAGGTGGGAATGAAAAACTGTTTTTT.

The table lists this clone with a few counts. This chain uses TRBV27 with TRBJ1-4; possible D gene TRBD1, 6 bases. Trimming took 6 bases from V and 5 from J, leaving 13 bases between them. The CDR3 is 14 amino acids. Germline CDR1 reads MNHEY; CDR2 reads SMNVEV (reference sequence). The CDR3 DNA follows: TGTGCCAGCAGCACCGGGACACAAAATGAAAAACTGTTTTTT. Translated, it gives CASSTGTQNEKLFF.

CDR3 sequence reads: CASSEALNERSEAFF. The CDR3 coding sequence is TGCGCCAGCAGTGAGGCTCTAAACGAACGGTCTGAAGCTTTCTTT. The chain combines TRBV10-1 with TRBJ1-1; no clear D. Trimming left V 2 bases short and J 6 bases short, with 16 bases between. This CDR3 has 15 amino acids. Germline V gene sequence: CDR1 WNHNN, CDR2 SYGVQD (reference sequence).

This sequence joins TRBV2 and TRBJ2-1; tentative D call: TRBD2 (6 bases). The germline gives CDR1 SNHLY, CDR2 FYNNEI. The CDR3 spans 12 residues. V was shortened by 3 bases and J by 15 bases, with 15 bases between the two germline ends. The DNA of the CDR3 is TGTGCCAGCAGTGACGCGGGGCCTGGATGGTTCTTC. Encoded protein: CASSDAGPGWFF.

The chain uses TRBV19 and TRBJ1-1, with D uncertain. From germline, CDR1 is LNHDA and CDR2 SQIVND (reference sequence). V lost 2 bases to trimming and J lost 1 base, with 8 bases between them. The CDR3 is made up of 14 amino acids. The CDR3 spells CASSISPGNTEAFF. CDR3 DNA sequence: TGTGCCAGTAGTATATCCCCGGGGAACACTGAAGCTTTCTTT.

The chain joins TRBV13 to TRBJ2-7; maybe TRBD2 (6 bases). This CDR3 comprises 13 residues. Trimming shortened V by 5 bases and J by 6 bases, and 14 bases separated the two germline ends. Per germline, CDR1 PRHDT and CDR2 FYEKMQ (reference sequence). The CDR3 DNA sequence: TGTGCCAGCAGCAGATACCCTAGCGCCGAGCAGTACTTC. Encoded protein: CASSRYPSAEQYF.

With regard to this clone: In the same sample, other DNA sequences code for this CDR3. CDR3 protein: CASSVTGFTEAFF. The CDR3 coding sequence is TGTGCCAGCAGCGTAACAGGCTTCACTGAAGCTTTCTTT. The rearrangement joins TRBV9 to TRBJ1-1; possible D gene TRBD1, 5 bases. V was trimmed by 1 base and J by 4 bases, leaving 8 bases between them. CDR1 is SGDLS, CDR2 YYNGEE, per germline. CDR3 length: 13 amino acids. The entire variable domain, with the rest obtained from reference TRBV9 and TRBJ1-1, is as follows: DSGVTQTPKHLITATGQRVTLRCSPRSGDLSVYWYQQSLDQGLQFLIQYYNGEERAKGNILERFSAQQFPDLHSELNLSSLELGDSALYFCASSVTGFTEAFFGQGTRLTVV.

The genes are TRBV5-1 and TRBJ2-7; TRBD1 aligns across 9 bases. V trimming: 0 bases; J trimming: 7 bases; junction bases outside the gene matches: 8. Germline-derived CDR1 and CDR2 are SGHRS and YFSETQ. The CDR3 totals 15 residues. The CDR3: CASSLAGTGTKEQYF. CDR3 bases: TGCGCCAGCAGCTTGGCTGGGACAGGGACTAAAGAGCAGTACTTC.

The chain couples TRBV29-1 to TRBJ2-1; maybe TRBD1 (6 bases). This CDR3 region has 15 residues. Germline V gives CDR1 SQVTM, CDR2 ANQGSEA. V was pared by 0 bases and J by 2 bases, with 11 bases between. CDR3 amino acids: CSVEEPRQAYNEQFF. In nucleotides, the CDR3 is TGCAGCGTTGAAGAGCCTCGACAGGCCTACAATGAGCAGTTCTTC.

This clone was observed once. V usage is TRBV19 and J usage is TRBJ1-2; the match to TRBD1 covers 10 bases. The CDR3 runs to 15 residues. The V gene end was trimmed by 6 bases and the J gene end by 1 base; junction bases not matched to a gene: 5. CDR1 is LNHDA, CDR2 SQIVND, per germline (reference sequence). This CDR3 is CASRDGQGGNYGYTF. CDR3 DNA: TGTGCCAGTAGAGATGGACAGGGGGGTAACTATGGCTACACCTTC.

This chain connects TRBV5-1 to TRBJ2-3, with D possibly TRBD1 on 5 matching bases. Trimming shortened V by 3 bases and J by 3 bases, and 11 bases separated the two germline ends. This CDR3 has 14 residues. Germline-derived CDR1 and CDR2 are SGHRS and YFSETQ. The CDR3 DNA sequence: TGCGCCAGCAGCTCCTTGGGGCGGACAGATACGCAGTATTTT. It specifies CASSSLGRTDTQYF. Filled out from reference TRBV5-1 and TRBJ2-3, the complete variable domain reads KAGVTQTPRYLIKTRGQQVTLSCSPISGHRSVSWYQQTPGQGLQFLFEYFSETQRNKGNFPGRFSGRQFSNSRSEMNVSTLELGDSALYLCASSSLGRTDTQYFGPGTRLTVL.

This chain joins TRBV7-2 and TRBJ1-1; D gene unclear. V shed 2 bases and J shed 1 base, with 8 bases lying between them. Looked up from germline, CDR1 is SGHTA and CDR2 is FQGNSA. The CDR3 has 14 residues. CDR3 sequence: CASSLSVRNTEAFF. CDR3 DNA: TGTGCCAGCAGCTTAAGTGTGAGGAACACTGAAGCTTTCTTT.

The chain combines TRBV13 with TRBJ2-3; 7 bases match TRBD1. Germline values: CDR1 PRHDT, CDR2 FYEKMQ (reference sequence). V trimming: 4 bases; J trimming: 4 bases; junction bases outside the gene matches: 11. The CDR3 has 16 residues. As DNA, the CDR3 is TGTGCCAGCAGCTCGGGTAAAGACAGGGAACCAGATACGCAGTATTTT. Its protein is CASSSGKDREPDTQYF.

This sequence joins TRBV14 and TRBJ2-3; 11 bases are a match to TRBD2. CDR3 size: 15 residues. The V gene's germline CDR1 is SGHDN and CDR2 FVKESK. With V trimmed by 5 bases and J by 5 bases, 6 bases remained unmatched. CDR3 DNA sequence: TGTGCCAGCAGCTATAGCGGGGGGGCAGGAGATACGCAGTATTTT. The encoded protein is CASSYSGGAGDTQYF.

This chain joins TRBV2 and TRBJ2-6; D gene unclear. The CDR3 consists of 14 residues. The germline V gene encodes CDR1 SNHLY and CDR2 FYNNEI. V lost 4 bases and J lost 2, with 6 bases in between. The CDR3 nucleotides read TGTGCCAGCAGTGGTACGGCTGGGGCCAACGTCCTGACTTTC. Protein: CASSGTAGANVLTF.

This clone was picked up a small number of times. The chain recombines TRBV7-9 with TRBJ2-7; possible D gene TRBD1, 5 bases. V was cut by 4 bases and J by 12 bases, with 13 bases left in between. The length of the CDR3 is 11 residues. Germline loops: CDR1 SEHNR, CDR2 FQNEAQ (reference sequence). The CDR3 DNA follows: TGTGCCAGCAGCTCGACGACAGTTGTGTACTTC. Its protein is CASSSTTVVYF. Supplemented by reference TRBV7-9 and TRBJ2-7, the full variable domain reads DTGVSQNPRHKITKRGQNVTFRCDPISEHNRLYWYRQTLGQGPEFLTYFQNEAQLEKSRLLSDRFSAERPKGSFSTLEIQRTEQGDSAMYLCASSSTTVVYFGPGTRLTVT.

The CDR3 loop is CASSAEQGQPQHF. In DNA, the CDR3 is TGTGCCAGCAGTGCCGAACAGGGCCAGCCCCAGCATTTT. The chain carries TRBV6-4 and TRBJ1-5, with a possible D match to TRBD1 (6 bases). CDR3 size: 13 residues. The germline V gene has CDR1 MRHNA and CDR2 SNTAGT. V dropped 4 bases and J dropped 7 bases, with 11 bases sitting between them.

CDR3 coding DNA: TGTGCCAGCAGTCAGCGACAGGGGATCGATGAAAAACTGTTTTTT. It codes for CASSQRQGIDEKLFF. This rearrangement joins TRBV28 to TRBJ1-4; TRBD1 aligns across 8 bases. V shed 5 bases and J 6 bases; nucleotides not matched to a gene: 8. The CDR3 sequence is 15 residues long. Looked up from germline, CDR1 is MDHEN and CDR2 is SYDVKM.

The chain has TRBV5-1 and TRBJ2-2; 7 bases agree with TRBD1. After removal of 3 bases from V and 1 base from J, the junction contained 3 bases not matched to a gene. CDR3 length equals 15 residues. Germline V CDR1 and CDR2: SGHRS, YFSETQ. CDR3 nucleotides: TGCGCCAGCAGCTACCGGACAGGGAACACCGGGGAGCTGTTTTTT. Protein: CASSYRTGNTGELFF.

CDR3 amino acids: CAISDRHGDTQYF. CDR3 DNA: TGTGCCATCAGTGACCGCCACGGAGATACGCAGTATTTT. The gene calls are TRBV10-3 and TRBJ2-3, with D uncertain. The CDR3 extends over 13 amino acids. The V gene's germline CDR1 is ENHRY and CDR2 SYGVKD. V lost 3 bases and J 5 bases, leaving 9 bases between the germline ends.